This T cell receptor (beta chain) was identified in a study of CD8 T cells in Susac syndrome. Study-wide context: Patients with Susac syndrome were therapy-naive, treated with corticosteroids, or treated with intravenous immunoglobulin alone when blood was collected.

Reverse transcription of roughly 0.5 to 1 ug RNA was performed with random hexamers. TCRdb reprocessed the immunoSEQ multiplex PCR reads via MiXCR and lists one record per CDR3 protein. Of roughly 250,000 distinct CDR3 sequences listed, 95% to 97% are singletons. The J segment lost 5 bases and the V segment lost 5 bases, leaving 8 bases of the junction unmatched. Per the germline V gene, CDR1 is LNHNV and CDR2 is YYDKDF (reference sequence). This CDR3 is built from 14 residues. Sequencing of TCR beta was carried out in blood CD8+ and CD4+ T cells. CD8+ and CD4+ T cells were negatively isolated; TEMRA cells were FACS-enriched.

The V gene is TRBV15, the J gene TRBJ2-5, with TRBD2 matching over 7 bases. The sample was CD4+ T cells from PBMCs. The sequence came from a human donor with Susac syndrome. CDR3 region: CATSGRASRETQYF. In DNA form, the CDR3 reads TGTGCCACCAGCGGGAGGGCCTCCAGGGAGACCCAGTACTTC.